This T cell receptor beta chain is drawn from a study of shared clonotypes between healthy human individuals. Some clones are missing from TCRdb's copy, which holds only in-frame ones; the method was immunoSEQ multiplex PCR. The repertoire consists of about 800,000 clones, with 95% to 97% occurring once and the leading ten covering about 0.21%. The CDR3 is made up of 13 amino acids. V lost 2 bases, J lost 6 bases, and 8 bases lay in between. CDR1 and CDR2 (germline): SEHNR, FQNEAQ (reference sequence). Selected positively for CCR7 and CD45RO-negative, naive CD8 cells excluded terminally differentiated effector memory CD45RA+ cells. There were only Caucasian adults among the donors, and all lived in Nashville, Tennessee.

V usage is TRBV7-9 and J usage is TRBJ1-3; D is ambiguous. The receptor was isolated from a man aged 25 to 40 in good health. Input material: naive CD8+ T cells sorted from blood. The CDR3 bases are TGTGCCAGCAGCTTATCCGAGGAAAACACCATATATTTT. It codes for CASSLSEENTIYF.